This T cell receptor beta chain was captured in a study of shared clonotypes between healthy human individuals. Findings and caveats of the study: Larger richness was generally estimated for naive than memory subsets.

The assay was immunoSEQ multiplex PCR, and TCRdb's table has in-frame clones only and misses some. The sample contains about 1.4 million clones, roughly 96% of which appear only once. Remarks on this clone: Antigen specificity is unknown.

CDR1 and CDR2 from the germline V gene are SEHNR and FQNEAQ (reference sequence). The CDR3 is made up of 14 amino acids. Trimming took 7 bases from V and 8 from J, leaving 17 bases between them. This TCR was recovered from a man aged 25 to 45 in good health. Material: naive CD4+ T cells sorted from blood. The subset was: CD45RA+ positively selected. The rearrangement links TRBV7-9 to TRBJ1-4; no clear D. The CDR3 DNA reads TGTGCCAGCACCAACAAGGCCGGTGAGGAAAAACTGTTTTTT. It yields the protein CASTNKAGEEKLFF.